A selection of T cell receptor beta chains follows, all from one sample in a study of identical twins. TCRdb re-called the 5' RACE reads with MiXCR, one entry per CDR3 protein. Among hundreds of thousands of distinct CDR3 sequences listed, around a sixth were seen once. This same sample was also taken into another study, of T cells expressing NK-cell markers.

Sequencing input: PBMCs. The receptor source for this set is a woman aged 18 to 35 in good health. CDR3s include the opening cysteine and the closing phenylalanine or tryptophan. Each record gives: J gene, D gene, V gene, clone size, CDR3 DNA, CDR3 protein. The D gene is left open where the match is weak. Size values are once, few and many counts, or a class for expanded clones, and some rows have none.

>TRBJ2-5|.|TRBV12-5|.
TGTGCTAGTGGTTTGGGTACAGTGGGGGAGACCCAGTACTTC
CASGLGTVGETQYF
>TRBJ2-3|.|TRBV29-1|.
TGCAGCGTAGTGACGGGATGGGGAGATACGCAGTATTTT
CSVVTGWGDTQYF
>TRBJ2-5|.|TRBV5-1|.
TGCGCCAGCAGCTACGGACAGACGGAGACCCAGTACTTC
CASSYGQTETQYF
>TRBJ1-5|TRBD1|TRBV5-8|few
TGTGCCAGCAGCCCCGGGACAGGGCTCAATCAGCCCCAGCATTTT
CASSPGTGLNQPQHF
>TRBJ2-7|TRBD2|TRBV5-6|many
TGTGCCAGCAGCCGTAGGAGGGCTAGCGGAACCTACGAGCAGTACTTC
CASSRRRASGTYEQYF
>TRBJ2-2|.|TRBV11-2|.
TGTGCCAGCAGCTTAAAGTATTCATTAGCGCAGACCGGGGAGCTGTTTTTT
CASSLKYSLAQTGELFF
>TRBJ2-7|.|TRBV20-1|.
TGCAGTGCTAGAGATTACGACACAGGATCACACGAGCAGTACTTC
CSARDYDTGSHEQYF
>TRBJ2-7|.|TRBV6-2/TRBV6-3|.
TGTGCCAGCAGTTCCGCGGCGACTAGCTCCTACGAGCAGTACTTC
CASSSAATSSYEQYF
>TRBJ2-3|.|TRBV7-2|.
TGTGCCAGCAGCCCGGGGACCGTTCTCACAGATACGCAGTATTTT
CASSPGTVLTDTQYF
>TRBJ2-7|TRBD1|TRBV5-8|.
TGTGCCAGCAGCTTGTATGAGACAGGGGATTACTACGAGCAGTACTTC
CASSLYETGDYYEQYF